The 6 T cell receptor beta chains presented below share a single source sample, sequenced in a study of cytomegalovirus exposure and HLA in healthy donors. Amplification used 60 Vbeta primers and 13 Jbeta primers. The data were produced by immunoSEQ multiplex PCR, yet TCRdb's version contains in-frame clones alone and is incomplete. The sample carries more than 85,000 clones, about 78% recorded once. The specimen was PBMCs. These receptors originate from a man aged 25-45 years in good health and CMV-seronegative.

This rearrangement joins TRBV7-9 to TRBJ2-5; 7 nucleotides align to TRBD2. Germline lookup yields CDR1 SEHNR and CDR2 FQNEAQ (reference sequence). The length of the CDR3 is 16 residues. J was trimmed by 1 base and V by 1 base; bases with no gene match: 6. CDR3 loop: CASSLDWGGSQETQYF. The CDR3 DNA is TGTGCCAGCAGCTTAGATTGGGGCGGGAGCCAAGAGACCCAGTACTTC.

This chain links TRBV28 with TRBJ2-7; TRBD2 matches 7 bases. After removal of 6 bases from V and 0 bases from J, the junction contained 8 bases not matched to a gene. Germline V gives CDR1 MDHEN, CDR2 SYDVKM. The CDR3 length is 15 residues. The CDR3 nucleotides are TGTGCCAGCAGGGGGGGGTGGCGTAGCTCCTACGAGCAGTACTTC. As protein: CASRGGWRSSYEQYF.

CDR3: CASSRSEGVNTEAFF. The DNA for the CDR3 is TGCGCCAGCAGCCGGAGCGAGGGAGTGAACACTGAAGCTTTCTTT. The rearrangement joins TRBV4-1 to TRBJ1-1; D remains ambiguous. This CDR3 has 15 amino acids. V dropped 4 bases and J dropped 0 bases, with 12 bases sitting between them. Per germline, CDR1 MGHRA and CDR2 YSYEKL.

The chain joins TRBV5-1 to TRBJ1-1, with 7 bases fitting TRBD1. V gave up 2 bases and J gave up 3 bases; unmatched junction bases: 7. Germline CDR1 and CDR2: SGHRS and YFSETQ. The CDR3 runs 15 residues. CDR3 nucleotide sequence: TGCGCCAGCAGCTTTAGACAGGGAATGGACACTGAAGCTTTCTTT. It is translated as CASSFRQGMDTEAFF. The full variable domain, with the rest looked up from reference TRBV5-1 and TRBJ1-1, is KAGVTQTPRYLIKTRGQQVTLSCSPISGHRSVSWYQQTPGQGLQFLFEYFSETQRNKGNFPGRFSGRQFSNSRSEMNVSTLELGDSALYLCASSFRQGMDTEAFFGQGTRLTVV.

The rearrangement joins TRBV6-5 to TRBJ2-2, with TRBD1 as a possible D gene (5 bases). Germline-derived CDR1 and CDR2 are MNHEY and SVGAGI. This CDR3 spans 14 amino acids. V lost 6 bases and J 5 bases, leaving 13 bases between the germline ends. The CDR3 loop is CASRLEDTTGELFF. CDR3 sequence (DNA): TGTGCCAGCAGGCTCGAGGACACTACCGGGGAGCTGTTTTTT.

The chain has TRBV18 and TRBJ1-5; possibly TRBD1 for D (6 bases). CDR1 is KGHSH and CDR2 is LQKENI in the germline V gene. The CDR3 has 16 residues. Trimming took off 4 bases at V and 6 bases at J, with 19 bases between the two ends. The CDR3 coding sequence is TGTGCCAGCTCACAAGGAGCGGGGGGCGCGGCTCAGCCCCAGCATTTT. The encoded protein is CASSQGAGGAAQPQHF.